The 22 T cell receptor beta chains presented below share a single source sample, sequenced in a study of OX40 agonist ivuxolimab in advanced cancers. The library was obtained by the immunoSEQ multiplex PCR assay. TCRdb stores this immuneACCESS table with in-frame sequences only. Part of the clones is absent; in the studies checked, under half of the shortfall reflects unresolved V genes, and no reason is known for the rest. A total of some 78,000 clones appear in this sample, more than 70% of them only once. More than 0.45% of the sample belongs to the ten largest clones. This sample comprised CD4+ or CD8+ T cells sorted from blood, obtained in a trial of the OX40 agonist ivuxolimab. The receptors shown here come from an adult with an advanced solid tumor such as melanoma, head and neck, liver or kidney cancer.

This clone appeared a few times. This chain uses TRBV4-3 with TRBJ1-1, with D possibly matching TRBD1 (6 bases). Germline values: CDR1 LGHNA, CDR2 YSLEER. The length of the CDR3 is 14 residues. Trimming took off 0 bases at V and 5 bases at J, with 10 bases between the two ends. CDR3 nucleotide sequence: TGCGCCAGCAGCCAAGATTCCAGGGGAACTGAAGCTTTCTTT. Protein: CASSQDSRGTEAFF.

This clone was detected once. The chain couples TRBV5-5 to TRBJ2-7; D gene uncertain. The CDR3 length is 13 residues. The V gene's germline CDR1 is SGHKS and CDR2 YYEKEE (reference sequence). V lost 3 bases to trimming and J lost 2 bases, with 9 bases between them. The CDR3 spells CASSSGPAYEQYF. Written as DNA, the CDR3 is TGTGCCAGCAGCTCCGGACCAGCCTACGAGCAGTACTTC.

This chain links TRBV5-4 with TRBJ1-1; 9 positions agree with TRBD1. Germline V lookup: CDR1 SGHNT, CDR2 YYREEE (reference sequence). The junction had 7 bases not matched to a gene; V was cut back by 3 bases and J by 1 base. The CDR3 has 16 amino acids. CDR3 DNA: TGTGCCAGCAGCTCACCGGGACAGGGTAGGAACACTGAAGCTTTCTTT. This translates into CASSSPGQGRNTEAFF.

The rearrangement joins TRBV10-3 to TRBJ2-3, with D perhaps matching TRBD1 (7 bases). This CDR3 has 15 residues. The V and J ends lost 10 bases and 4 bases respectively, with 21 bases between them. Per germline, CDR1 ENHRY and CDR2 SYGVKD. The CDR3 here is CATSVGGGDSDTQYF. Written as DNA, the CDR3 is TGTGCCACCTCGGTCGGAGGGGGCGACTCAGATACGCAGTATTTT.

This clone was seen only once. This rearrangement joins TRBV10-3 to TRBJ2-3; TRBD1 aligns across 9 bases. The trim removed 11 bases at V and 2 bases at J, leaving 17 bases unmatched. Germline V lookup: CDR1 ENHRY, CDR2 SYGVKD. The CDR3 is 17 amino acids. For the CDR3, the DNA is TGTGCCGTCCGCCCCGAGTCCGGGACAGGGCTCACAGATACGCAGTATTTT. It yields the protein CAVRPESGTGLTDTQYF.

The chain combines TRBV6-1 with TRBJ2-4; D remains unclear. The CDR3 sequence is 12 residues long. Looked up from germline, CDR1 is MNHNS and CDR2 is SASEGT. V shed 7 bases and J shed 6 bases, with 10 bases lying between them. CDR3 loop: CASTPTGNIQYF. DNA of the CDR3: TGTGCCAGCACCCCGACGGGAAACATTCAGTACTTC.

The V and J genes are TRBV6-1 and TRBJ1-2, with D possibly being TRBD1 (6 bases). Per germline, CDR1 MNHNS and CDR2 SASEGT. The CDR3 totals 12 residues. The V end was cut by 4 bases, the J end by 6 bases, with 9 bases between. CDR3 protein: CASSASGDGYTF. For the CDR3, the DNA is TGTGCCAGCAGTGCATCAGGGGATGGCTACACCTTC.

The rearrangement joins TRBV5-4 to TRBJ1-2; the match to TRBD1 covers 7 bases. Unmatched junction bases numbered 6, after V lost 5 bases and J lost 8 bases. In germline, CDR1 is SGHNT, CDR2 YYREEE (reference sequence). This CDR3 has 12 amino acids. CDR3 loop: CASRTTGAGYTF. The CDR3 DNA reads as TGTGCCAGCAGAACCACAGGGGCCGGCTACACCTTC.

This rearrangement joins TRBV19 to TRBJ1-5; D is undetermined. The germline gives CDR1 LNHDA, CDR2 SQIVND (reference sequence). V lost 1 base and J lost 8, with 9 bases in between. The CDR3 runs 13 residues. The CDR3: CASSIGPWEPQHF. CDR3 sequence (DNA): TGTGCCAGTAGTATAGGCCCTTGGGAGCCCCAGCATTTT.

V and J are TRBV15 and TRBJ2-1, with a weak D call TRBD1 (5 bases). Germline V CDR1 and CDR2: LNHNV, YYDKDF (reference sequence). V lost 1 base and J lost 5, with 15 bases in between. This CDR3 comprises 16 residues. In nucleotides, the CDR3 is TGTGCCACCAGCAGAGCCCTGTTTTGGGGCAACAATGAGCAGTTCTTC. It is translated as CATSRALFWGNNEQFF.

This chain joins TRBV7-2 and TRBJ1-1, with 10 bases that match TRBD1. V shed 4 bases and J 5 bases; nucleotides not matched to a gene: 10. The germline V gene encodes CDR1 SGHTA and CDR2 FQGNSA. There are 16 residues in the CDR3. CDR3 region: CASSSRGDRGRTEAFF. In nucleotides, the CDR3 is TGTGCCAGCAGCTCGCGAGGTGACAGGGGGCGAACTGAAGCTTTCTTT.

CDR3 sequence: CASSHWTEPSTDTQYF. The CDR3 coding sequence is TGCGCCAGCAGCCATTGGACAGAACCTAGCACAGATACGCAGTATTTT. The genes are TRBV4-1 and TRBJ2-3; weak D call: TRBD1 (6 bases). V lost 3 bases and J lost 0, with 13 bases in between. The length of the CDR3 is 16 residues. Germline V gene sequence: CDR1 MGHRA, CDR2 YSYEKL.

This chain joins TRBV5-1 and TRBJ2-1; 7 bases align to TRBD1. The CDR3 sequence is 15 residues long. With V trimmed by 0 bases and J by 9 bases, 9 bases remained unmatched. Germline CDR1 and CDR2: SGHRS and YFSETQ. Here the CDR3 reads CASSLDLTGVGEQFF. The CDR3 nucleotides read TGCGCCAGCAGCTTGGACCTTACAGGGGTCGGTGAGCAGTTCTTC.

This sequence joins TRBV7-3 and TRBJ1-1; D gene ambiguous. CDR3 size: 13 residues. V was pared by 6 bases and J by 1 base, with 9 bases between. Germline assignment: CDR1 SGHTA and CDR2 FQGTGA. The CDR3 sequence is CASRLGGNTEAFF. CDR3 in DNA: TGTGCCAGCAGACTTGGAGGGAACACTGAAGCTTTCTTT.

This chain connects TRBV4-2 to TRBJ1-2; 8 bases agree with TRBD1. The CDR3 spans 15 residues. J was trimmed by 5 bases and V by 3 bases; bases with no gene match: 8. Germline CDR1 is LGHNA and CDR2 is YNFKEQ. This CDR3 reads CASSQALQGGYGYTF. For the CDR3, the DNA is TGTGCCAGCAGCCAGGCCCTACAGGGGGGATATGGCTACACCTTC.

The CDR3 DNA reads TGTGCCAGCAGATTCGGGACAGGAATGAACAATGAGCAGTTCTTC. Residues: CASRFGTGMNNEQFF. The rearrangement uses TRBV6-5 and TRBJ2-1; 8 positions match TRBD1. Germline V gives CDR1 MNHEY, CDR2 SVGAGI. CDR3 length: 15 amino acids. Losses at the gene ends were 6 bases for V and 5 bases for J; bases not matched to a gene: 9.

CDR3 bases: TGTGCCAGTAGTATGACAGGGTACAATCAGCCCCAGCATTTT. Translating it yields CASSMTGYNQPQHF. This chain uses TRBV19 with TRBJ1-5; 7 bases are a match to TRBD1. The V gene end was trimmed by 3 bases and the J gene end by 3 bases; junction bases not matched to a gene: 2. CDR1 is LNHDA, CDR2 SQIVND, per germline (reference sequence). The CDR3 spans 14 residues.

The chain joins TRBV27 to TRBJ2-5; D may be TRBD1 or TRBD2 (9 bases each). The germline CDR1 and CDR2 sequences are MNHEY and SMNVEV (reference sequence). The ends were cut back, 4 bases at V and 4 bases at J, with 34 bases in the middle. The CDR3 consists of 21 residues. CDR3 in amino acids: CASSSLVEVEQGAGGRETQYF. The CDR3 nucleotides are TGTGCCAGCAGTTCCTTAGTTGAGGTGGAACAGGGGGCGGGGGGGCGAGAGACCCAGTACTTC.

J is TRBJ1-4 and V is TRBV27; the D is unclear. V lost 2 bases and J lost 5, with 6 bases in between. Germline CDR1 reads MNHEY; CDR2 reads SMNVEV (reference sequence). The length of the CDR3 is 13 residues. CDR3 nucleotides: TGTGCCAGCAGTTTAAGGAAGAATGAAAAACTGTTTTTT. It yields the protein CASSLRKNEKLFF.

The chain employs TRBV15 and TRBJ2-3; D not resolved. Germline V gene lookup returns CDR1 LNHNV and CDR2 YYDKDF (reference sequence). This CDR3 has 12 amino acids. Trimming took 7 bases from V and 6 from J, leaving 11 bases between them. The CDR3 DNA follows: TGTGCCACCAAAAACGCCGGGGATACGCAGTATTTT. Its protein product is CATKNAGDTQYF.

The table lists this clone with a count of one. The chain has TRBV28 and TRBJ1-2; D is unclear. V shed 5 bases and J shed 0 bases, with 4 bases lying between them. Germline-derived CDR1 and CDR2 are MDHEN and SYDVKM. This CDR3 has 12 amino acids. The CDR3 nucleotides are TGTGCCAGCAGTCTAACTAACTATGGCTACACCTTC. This encodes CASSLTNYGYTF.

J is TRBJ1-5 and V is TRBV10-3, with 7 positions matching TRBD1. CDR1 is ENHRY, CDR2 SYGVKD, per germline. Trimming took 5 bases from V and 0 from J; bases not matched to a gene: 4. CDR3 length equals 15 residues. The CDR3 DNA reads as TGTGCCATCAGTCTGACAGGGAATAGCAATCAGCCCCAGCATTTT. Translated, it gives CAISLTGNSNQPQHF.